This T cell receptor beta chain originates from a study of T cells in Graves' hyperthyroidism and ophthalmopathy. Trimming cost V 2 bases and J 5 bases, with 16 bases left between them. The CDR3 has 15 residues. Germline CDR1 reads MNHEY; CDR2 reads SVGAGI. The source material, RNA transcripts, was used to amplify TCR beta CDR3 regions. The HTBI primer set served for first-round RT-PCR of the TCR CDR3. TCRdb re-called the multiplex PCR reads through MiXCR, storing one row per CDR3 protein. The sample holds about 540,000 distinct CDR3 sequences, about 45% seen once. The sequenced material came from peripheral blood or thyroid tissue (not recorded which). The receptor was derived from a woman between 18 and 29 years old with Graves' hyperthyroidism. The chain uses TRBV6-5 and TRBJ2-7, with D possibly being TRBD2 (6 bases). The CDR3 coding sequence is TGTGCCAGCAGTTACGTGCGGGACGTTAGGGACGAGCAGTACTTC. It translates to CASSYVRDVRDEQYF.